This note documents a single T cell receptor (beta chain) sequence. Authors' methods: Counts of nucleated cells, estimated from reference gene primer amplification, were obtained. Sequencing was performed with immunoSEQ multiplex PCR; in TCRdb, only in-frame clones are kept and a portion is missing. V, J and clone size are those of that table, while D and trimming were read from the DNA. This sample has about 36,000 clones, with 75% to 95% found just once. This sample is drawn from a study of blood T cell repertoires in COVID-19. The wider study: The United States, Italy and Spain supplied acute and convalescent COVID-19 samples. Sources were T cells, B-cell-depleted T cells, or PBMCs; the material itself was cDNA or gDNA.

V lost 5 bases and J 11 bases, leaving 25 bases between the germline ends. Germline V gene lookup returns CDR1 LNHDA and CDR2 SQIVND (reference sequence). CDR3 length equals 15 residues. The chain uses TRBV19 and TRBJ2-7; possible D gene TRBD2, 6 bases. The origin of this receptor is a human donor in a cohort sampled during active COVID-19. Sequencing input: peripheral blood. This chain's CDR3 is CASSLRDLGSREKYF. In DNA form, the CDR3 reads TGTGCCAGTAGTCTCCGGGACCTAGGTTCACGGGAGAAGTACTTC.